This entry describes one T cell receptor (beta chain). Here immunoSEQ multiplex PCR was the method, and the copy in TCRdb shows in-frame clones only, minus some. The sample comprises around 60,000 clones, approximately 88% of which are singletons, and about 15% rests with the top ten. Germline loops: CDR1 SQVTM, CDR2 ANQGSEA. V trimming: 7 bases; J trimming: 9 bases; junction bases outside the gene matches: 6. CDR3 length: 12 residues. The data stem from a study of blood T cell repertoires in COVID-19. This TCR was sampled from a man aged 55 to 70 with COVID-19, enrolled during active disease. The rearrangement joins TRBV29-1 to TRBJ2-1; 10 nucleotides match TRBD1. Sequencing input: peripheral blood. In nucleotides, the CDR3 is TGCAGCGGGGGGACAGGGGTCGGTGAGCAGTTCTTC. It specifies CSGGTGVGEQFF.